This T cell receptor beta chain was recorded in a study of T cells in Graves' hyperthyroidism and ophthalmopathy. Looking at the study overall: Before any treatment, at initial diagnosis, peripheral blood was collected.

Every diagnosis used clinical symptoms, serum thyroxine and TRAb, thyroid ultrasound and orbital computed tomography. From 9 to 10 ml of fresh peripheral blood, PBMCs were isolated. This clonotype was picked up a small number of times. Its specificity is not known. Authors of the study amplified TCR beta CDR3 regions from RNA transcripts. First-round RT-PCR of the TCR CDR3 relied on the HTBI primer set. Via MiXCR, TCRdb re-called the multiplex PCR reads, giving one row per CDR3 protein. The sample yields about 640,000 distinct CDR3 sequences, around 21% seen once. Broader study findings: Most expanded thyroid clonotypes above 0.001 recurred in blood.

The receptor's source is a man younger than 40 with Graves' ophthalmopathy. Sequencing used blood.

CDR3 sequence (DNA): TGCGCCAGCAGCTTGGGGGAGATTGGCTACGAGCAGTACTTC. The encoded protein is CASSLGEIGYEQYF. The chain has TRBV5-1 and TRBJ2-7; possible D gene TRBD2, 5 bases. Trimming pared 0 bases from V and 3 bases from J, leaving 10 bases between. The CDR3 length is 14 residues. From germline, CDR1 is SGHRS and CDR2 YFSETQ.